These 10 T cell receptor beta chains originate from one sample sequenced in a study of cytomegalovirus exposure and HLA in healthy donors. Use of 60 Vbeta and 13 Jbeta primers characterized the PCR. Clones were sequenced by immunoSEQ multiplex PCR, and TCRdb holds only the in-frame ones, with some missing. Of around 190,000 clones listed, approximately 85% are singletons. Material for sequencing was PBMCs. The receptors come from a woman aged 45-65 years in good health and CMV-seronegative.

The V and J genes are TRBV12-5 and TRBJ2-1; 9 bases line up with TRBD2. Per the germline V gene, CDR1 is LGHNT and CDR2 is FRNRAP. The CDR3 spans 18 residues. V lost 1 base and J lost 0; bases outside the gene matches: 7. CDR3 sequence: CASGLGTISGSSYNEQFF. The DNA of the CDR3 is TGTGCTAGTGGTTTGGGTACTATTAGCGGGAGCTCCTACAATGAGCAGTTCTTC.

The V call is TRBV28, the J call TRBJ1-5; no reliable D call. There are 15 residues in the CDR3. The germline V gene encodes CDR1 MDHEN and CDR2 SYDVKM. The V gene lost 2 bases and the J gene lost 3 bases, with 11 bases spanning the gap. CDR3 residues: CASSLPGPPNQPQHF. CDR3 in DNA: TGTGCCAGCAGTTTACCAGGCCCCCCCAATCAGCCCCAGCATTTT. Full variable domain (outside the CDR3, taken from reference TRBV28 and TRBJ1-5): DVKVTQSSRYLVKRTGEKVFLECVQDMDHENMFWYRQDPGLGLRLIYFSYDVKMKEKGDIPEGYSVSREKKERFSLILESASTNQTSMYLCASSLPGPPNQPQHFGDGTRLSIL.

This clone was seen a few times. CDR3 DNA: TGTGCCAGCAGCCCCGGGGTAGCCTACGAGCAGTACTTC. Residues: CASSPGVAYEQYF. The gene calls are TRBV5-4 and TRBJ2-7; D perhaps matches TRBD2 (5 bases). Germline lookup yields CDR1 SGHNT and CDR2 YYREEE (reference sequence). V dropped 4 bases and J dropped 2 bases, with 10 bases sitting between them. This CDR3 has 13 amino acids. Filled out from reference TRBV5-4 and TRBJ2-7, the complete variable domain reads ETGVTQSPTHLIKTRGQQVTLRCSSQSGHNTVSWYQQALGQGPQFIFQYYREEENGRGNFPPRFSGLQFPNYSSELNVNALELDDSALYLCASSPGVAYEQYFGPGTRLTVT.

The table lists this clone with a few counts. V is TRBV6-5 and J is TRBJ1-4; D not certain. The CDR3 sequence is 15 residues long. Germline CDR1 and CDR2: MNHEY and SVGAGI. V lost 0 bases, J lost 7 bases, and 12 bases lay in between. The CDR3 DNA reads TGTGCCAGCAGTTACTCGAGCGCTTTGGGTGAAAAACTGTTTTTT. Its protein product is CASSYSSALGEKLFF.

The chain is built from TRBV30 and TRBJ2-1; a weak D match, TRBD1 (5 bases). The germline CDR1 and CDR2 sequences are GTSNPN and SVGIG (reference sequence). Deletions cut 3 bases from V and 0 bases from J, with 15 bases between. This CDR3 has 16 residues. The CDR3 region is CAWRAAGISSYNEQFF. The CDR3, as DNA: TGTGCCTGGAGGGCGGCAGGGATCAGCTCCTACAATGAGCAGTTCTTC.

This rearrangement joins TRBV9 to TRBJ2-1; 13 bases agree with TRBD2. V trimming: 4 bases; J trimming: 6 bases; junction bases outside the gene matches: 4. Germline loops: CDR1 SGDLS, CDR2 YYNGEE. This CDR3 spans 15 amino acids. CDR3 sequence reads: CASSLGLAGTNEQFF. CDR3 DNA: TGTGCCAGCAGCTTGGGACTAGCGGGGACCAATGAGCAGTTCTTC.

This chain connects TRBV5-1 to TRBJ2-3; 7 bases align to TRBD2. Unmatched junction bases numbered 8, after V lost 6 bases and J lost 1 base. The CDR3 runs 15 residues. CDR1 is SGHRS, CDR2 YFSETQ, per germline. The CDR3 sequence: CASKAGTAGTDTQYF. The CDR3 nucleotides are TGCGCCAGCAAAGCGGGGACTGCCGGCACAGATACGCAGTATTTT. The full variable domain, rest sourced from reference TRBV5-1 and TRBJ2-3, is KAGVTQTPRYLIKTRGQQVTLSCSPISGHRSVSWYQQTPGQGLQFLFEYFSETQRNKGNFPGRFSGRQFSNSRSEMNVSTLELGDSALYLCASKAGTAGTDTQYFGPGTRLTVL.

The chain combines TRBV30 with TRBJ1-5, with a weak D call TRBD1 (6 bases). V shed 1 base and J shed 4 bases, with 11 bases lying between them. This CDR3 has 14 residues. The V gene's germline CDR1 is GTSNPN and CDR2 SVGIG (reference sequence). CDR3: CAWSGTGRNQPQHF. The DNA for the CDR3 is TGTGCCTGGAGTGGCACAGGGAGAAATCAGCCCCAGCATTTT.

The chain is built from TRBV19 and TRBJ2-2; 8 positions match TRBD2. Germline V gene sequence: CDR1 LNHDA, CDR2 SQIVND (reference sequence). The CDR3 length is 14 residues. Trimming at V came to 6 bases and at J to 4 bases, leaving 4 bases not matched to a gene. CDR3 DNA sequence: TGTGCCAGTAGGACAGCGGGAGCCACCGGGGAGCTGTTTTTT. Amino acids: CASRTAGATGELFF.

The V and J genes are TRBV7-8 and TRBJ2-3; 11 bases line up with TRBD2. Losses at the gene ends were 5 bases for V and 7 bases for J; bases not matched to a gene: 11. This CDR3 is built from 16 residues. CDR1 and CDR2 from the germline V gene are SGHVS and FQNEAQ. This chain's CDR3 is CASSVSSGTSGHTQYF. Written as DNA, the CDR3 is TGTGCCAGCAGCGTATCCTCCGGGACTAGCGGACATACGCAGTATTTT. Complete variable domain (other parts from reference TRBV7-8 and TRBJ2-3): GAGVSQSPRYKVAKRGQDVALRCDPISGHVSLFWYQQALGQGPEFLTYFQNEAQLDKSGLPSDRFFAERPEGSVSTLKIQRTQQEDSAVYLCASSVSSGTSGHTQYFGPGTRLTVL.